The clone carrying this T cell receptor (beta chain) has a handful of counts. The V gene's germline CDR1 is SGHNT and CDR2 YYREEE (reference sequence). The CDR3 consists of 11 residues. Deletions cut 7 bases from V and 3 bases from J, with 7 bases between. These data originate in a study of regulatory T cells in long-lasting Graves disease. Library construction for TCR beta used iRepertoire HTBI primers and Arm-PCR of CDR3 regions. Each CDR3 protein is one row after TCRdb ran MiXCR on the multiplex PCR reads. The sample records some 400,000 distinct CDR3 sequences, 15% being singletons. Time point specified: newly diagnosed GD, antithyroid drugs for less than 3 months. Making the TCR library involved RNA that had been extracted from PBMCs. The sample was also linked to a second study, of T cells in Graves' hyperthyroidism and ophthalmopathy. That paper adds: Diagnoses were established using clinical symptoms, serum thyroxine and TRAb, thyroid ultrasound and orbital computed tomography.

V gene TRBV5-4 combines with J gene TRBJ1-1; D may be TRBD1 (5 bases). Sample: peripheral blood mononuclear cells (PBMCs), taken at new diagnosis, from a patient treated with antithyroid drugs. The sequence came from a woman in her thirties with Graves disease. CDR3 sequence: CASGADTEAFF. DNA for the CDR3: TGTGCCAGCGGGGCCGACACTGAAGCTTTCTTT.